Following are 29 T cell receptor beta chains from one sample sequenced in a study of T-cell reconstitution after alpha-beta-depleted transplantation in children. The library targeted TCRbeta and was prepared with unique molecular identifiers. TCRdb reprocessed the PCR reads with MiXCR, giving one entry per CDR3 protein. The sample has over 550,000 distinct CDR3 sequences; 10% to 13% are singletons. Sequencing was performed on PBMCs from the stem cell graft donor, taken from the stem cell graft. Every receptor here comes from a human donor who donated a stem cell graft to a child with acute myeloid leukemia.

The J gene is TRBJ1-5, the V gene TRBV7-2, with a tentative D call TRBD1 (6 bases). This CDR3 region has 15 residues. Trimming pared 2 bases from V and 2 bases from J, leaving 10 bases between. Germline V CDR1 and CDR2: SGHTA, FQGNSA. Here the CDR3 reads CASSLWGAGNQPQHF. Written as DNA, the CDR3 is TGTGCCAGCAGCTTATGGGGGGCGGGCAATCAGCCCCAGCATTTT.

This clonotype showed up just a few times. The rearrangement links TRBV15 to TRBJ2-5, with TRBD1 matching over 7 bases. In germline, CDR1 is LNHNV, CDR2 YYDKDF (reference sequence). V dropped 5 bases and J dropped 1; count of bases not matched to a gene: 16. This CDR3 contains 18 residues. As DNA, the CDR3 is TGTGCCACCAGCGATCCTTTGGGGCAGAGGGGGCCCCAAGAGACCCAGTACTTC. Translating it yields CATSDPLGQRGPQETQYF.

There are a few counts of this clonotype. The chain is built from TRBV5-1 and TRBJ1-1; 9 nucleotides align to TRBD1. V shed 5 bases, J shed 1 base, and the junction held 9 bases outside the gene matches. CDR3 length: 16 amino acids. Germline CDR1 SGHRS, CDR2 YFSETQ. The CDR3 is CASRKDRGKGNTEAFF. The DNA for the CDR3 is TGCGCCAGCAGAAAGGACAGGGGCAAAGGGAACACTGAAGCTTTCTTT.

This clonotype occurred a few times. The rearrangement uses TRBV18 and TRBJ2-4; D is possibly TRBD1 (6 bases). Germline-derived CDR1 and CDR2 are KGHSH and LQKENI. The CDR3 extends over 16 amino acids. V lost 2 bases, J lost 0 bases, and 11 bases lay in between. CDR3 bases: TGTGCCAGCTCACCAGCAGGGGAGAGAGCCAAAAACATTCAGTACTTC. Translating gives CASSPAGERAKNIQYF.

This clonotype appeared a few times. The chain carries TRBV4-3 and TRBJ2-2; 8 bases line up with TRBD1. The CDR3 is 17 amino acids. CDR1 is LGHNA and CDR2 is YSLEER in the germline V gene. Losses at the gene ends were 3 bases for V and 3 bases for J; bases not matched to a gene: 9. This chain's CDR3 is CASSHPFGQGHTGELFF. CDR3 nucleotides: TGCGCCAGCAGCCATCCCTTTGGACAGGGCCACACCGGGGAGCTGTTTTTT.

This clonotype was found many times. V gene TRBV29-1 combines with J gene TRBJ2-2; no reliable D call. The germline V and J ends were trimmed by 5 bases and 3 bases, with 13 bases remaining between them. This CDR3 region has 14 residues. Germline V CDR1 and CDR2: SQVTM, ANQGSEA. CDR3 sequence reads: CSVLGSGYTGELFF. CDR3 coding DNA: TGCAGCGTTTTGGGGTCTGGGTACACCGGGGAGCTGTTTTTT.

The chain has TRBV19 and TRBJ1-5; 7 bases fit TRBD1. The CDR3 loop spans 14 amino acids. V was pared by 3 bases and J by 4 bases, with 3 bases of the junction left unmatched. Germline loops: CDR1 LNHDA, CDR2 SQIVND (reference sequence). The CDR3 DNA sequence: TGTGCCAGTAGTATGAGGGGGCAGAATCAGCCCCAGCATTTT. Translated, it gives CASSMRGQNQPQHF.

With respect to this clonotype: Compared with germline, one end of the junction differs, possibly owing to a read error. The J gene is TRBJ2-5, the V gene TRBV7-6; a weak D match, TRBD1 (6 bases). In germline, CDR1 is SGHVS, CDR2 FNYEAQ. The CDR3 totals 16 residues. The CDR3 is CVSSRATGSPQETQYF. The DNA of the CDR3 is TGTGTCAGCAGTAGAGCCACAGGGTCCCCCCAAGAGACCCAGTACTTC.

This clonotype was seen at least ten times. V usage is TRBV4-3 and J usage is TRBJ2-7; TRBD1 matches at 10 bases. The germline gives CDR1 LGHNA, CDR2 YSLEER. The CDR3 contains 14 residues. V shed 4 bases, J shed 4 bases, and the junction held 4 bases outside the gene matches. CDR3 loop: CASSLGTGEYEQYF. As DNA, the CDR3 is TGCGCCAGCAGCCTCGGGACAGGGGAATACGAGCAGTACTTC.

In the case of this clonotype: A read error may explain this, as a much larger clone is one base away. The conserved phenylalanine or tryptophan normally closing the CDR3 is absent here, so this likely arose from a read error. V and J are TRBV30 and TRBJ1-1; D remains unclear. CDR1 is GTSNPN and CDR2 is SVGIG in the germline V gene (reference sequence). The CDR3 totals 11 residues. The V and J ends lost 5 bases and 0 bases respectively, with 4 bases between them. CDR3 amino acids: CAWALNTEAFS. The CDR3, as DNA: TGTGCCTGGGCTTTGAACACTGAAGCTTTCTCT.

DNA of the CDR3: TGCAGCGTTGAGGGGACACCAGGGACTAGCGGGAATGAGCAGTTCTTC. Translating it yields CSVEGTPGTSGNEQFF. This chain joins TRBV29-1 and TRBJ2-1, with 12 bases that match TRBD2. Germline trimming cut 3 bases from V and 7 bases from J; bases unmatched to any gene: 10. This CDR3 contains 16 residues. From germline, CDR1 is SQVTM and CDR2 ANQGSEA.

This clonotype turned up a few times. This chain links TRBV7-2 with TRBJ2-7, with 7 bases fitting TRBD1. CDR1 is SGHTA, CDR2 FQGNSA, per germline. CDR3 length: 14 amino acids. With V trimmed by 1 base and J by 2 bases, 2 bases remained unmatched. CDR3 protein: CASSLVGQAYEQYF. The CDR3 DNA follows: TGTGCCAGCAGCTTAGTTGGACAGGCCTACGAGCAGTACTTC.

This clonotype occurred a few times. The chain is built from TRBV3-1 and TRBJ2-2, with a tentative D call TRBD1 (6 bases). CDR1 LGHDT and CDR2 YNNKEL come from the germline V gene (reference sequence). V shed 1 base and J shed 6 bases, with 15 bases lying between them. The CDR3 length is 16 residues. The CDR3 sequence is CASSQGDTGGSGELFF. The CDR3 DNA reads TGTGCCAGCAGCCAAGGGGACACCGGAGGTTCCGGGGAGCTGTTTTTT.

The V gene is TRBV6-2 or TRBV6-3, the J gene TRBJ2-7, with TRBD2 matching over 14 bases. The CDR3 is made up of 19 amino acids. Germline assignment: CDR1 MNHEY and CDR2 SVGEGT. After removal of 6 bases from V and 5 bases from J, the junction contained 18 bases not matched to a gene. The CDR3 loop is CASSRSPGTSGSRGHEQYF. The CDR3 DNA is TGTGCCAGCAGCAGGTCCCCCGGGACTAGCGGGAGTAGAGGCCACGAGCAGTACTTC.

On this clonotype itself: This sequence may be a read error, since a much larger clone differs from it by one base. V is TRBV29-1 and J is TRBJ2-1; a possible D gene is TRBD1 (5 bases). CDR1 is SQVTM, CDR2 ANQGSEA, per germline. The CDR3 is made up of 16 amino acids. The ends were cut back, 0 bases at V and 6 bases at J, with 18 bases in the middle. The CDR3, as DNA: TGCAGCGTTGAAGATCCGGCAGGGCGGCCAATCAATGAGCAGTTCTTC. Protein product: CSVEDPAGRPINEQFF.

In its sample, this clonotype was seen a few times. The CDR3 DNA follows: TGTGCCAGCAGGCCCGGGACAGGGGGATCCTATAATTCACCCCTCCACTTT. This sequence encodes CASRPGTGGSYNSPLHF. This rearrangement joins TRBV7-2 to TRBJ1-6; 11 nucleotides match TRBD1. This CDR3 is 17 amino acids long. Germline trimming cut 6 bases from V and 1 base from J; bases unmatched to any gene: 5. Germline loops: CDR1 SGHTA, CDR2 FQGNSA.

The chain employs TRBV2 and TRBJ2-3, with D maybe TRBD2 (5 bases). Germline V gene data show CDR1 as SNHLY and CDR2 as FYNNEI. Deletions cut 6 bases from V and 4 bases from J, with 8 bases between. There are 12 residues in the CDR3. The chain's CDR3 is CASSVAPDTQYF. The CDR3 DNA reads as TGTGCCAGCAGCGTAGCGCCAGATACGCAGTATTTT.

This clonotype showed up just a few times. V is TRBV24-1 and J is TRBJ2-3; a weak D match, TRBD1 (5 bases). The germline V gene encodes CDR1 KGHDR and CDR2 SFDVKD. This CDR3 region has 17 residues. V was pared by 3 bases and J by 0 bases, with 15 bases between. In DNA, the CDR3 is TGTGCCACCAGTGATCCCAGGGAAGGAACCAGCACAGATACGCAGTATTTT. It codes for CATSDPREGTSTDTQYF.

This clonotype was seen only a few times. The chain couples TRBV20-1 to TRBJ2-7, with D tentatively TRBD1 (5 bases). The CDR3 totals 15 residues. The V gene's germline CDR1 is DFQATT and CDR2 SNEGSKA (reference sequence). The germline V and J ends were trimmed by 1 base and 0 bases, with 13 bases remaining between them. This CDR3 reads CSARVFRVSSYEQYF. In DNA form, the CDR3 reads TGCAGTGCTAGAGTGTTCAGGGTGAGCTCCTACGAGCAGTACTTC.

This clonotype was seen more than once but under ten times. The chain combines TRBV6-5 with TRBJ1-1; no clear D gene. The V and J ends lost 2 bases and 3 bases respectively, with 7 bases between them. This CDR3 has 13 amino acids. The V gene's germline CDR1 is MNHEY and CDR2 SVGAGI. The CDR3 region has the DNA TGTGCCAGCAGTTACAAAGCGGACACTGAAGCTTTCTTT. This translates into CASSYKADTEAFF.

CDR3 residues: CATSDPGLASTDTQYF. CDR3 nucleotides: TGTGCCACCAGTGACCCCGGACTAGCTAGCACAGATACGCAGTATTTT. The rearrangement links TRBV24-1 to TRBJ2-3; TRBD2 matches 8 bases. The V gene's germline CDR1 is KGHDR and CDR2 SFDVKD. The CDR3 length is 16 residues. Trimming took 4 bases from V and 0 from J; bases not matched to a gene: 5.

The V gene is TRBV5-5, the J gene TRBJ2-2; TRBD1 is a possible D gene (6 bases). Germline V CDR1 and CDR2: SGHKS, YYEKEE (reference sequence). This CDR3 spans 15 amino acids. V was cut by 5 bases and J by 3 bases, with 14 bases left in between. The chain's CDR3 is CASSSGASDTGELFF. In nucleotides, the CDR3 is TGTGCCAGCAGTTCAGGGGCGTCGGACACCGGGGAGCTGTTTTTT.

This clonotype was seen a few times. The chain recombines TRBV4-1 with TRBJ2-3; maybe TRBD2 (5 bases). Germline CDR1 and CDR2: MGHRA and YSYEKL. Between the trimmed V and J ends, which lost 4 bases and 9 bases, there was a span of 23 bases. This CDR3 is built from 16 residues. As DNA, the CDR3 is TGCGCCAGCAGCCCCACGAAGCGGTCTCCGATTGGGACGCAGTATTTT. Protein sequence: CASSPTKRSPIGTQYF.

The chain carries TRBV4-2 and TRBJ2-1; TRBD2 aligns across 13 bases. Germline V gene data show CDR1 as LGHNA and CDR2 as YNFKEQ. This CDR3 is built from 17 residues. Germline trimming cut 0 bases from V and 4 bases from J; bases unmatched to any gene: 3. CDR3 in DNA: TGTGCCAGCAGCCAAGAGGGGACTAGCGGGAAATACAATGAGCAGTTCTTC. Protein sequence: CASSQEGTSGKYNEQFF.

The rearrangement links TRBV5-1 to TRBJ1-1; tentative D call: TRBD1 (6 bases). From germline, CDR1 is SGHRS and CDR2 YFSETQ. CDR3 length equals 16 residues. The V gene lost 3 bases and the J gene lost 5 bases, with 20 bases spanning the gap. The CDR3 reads CASSSRPGTIMTEAFF. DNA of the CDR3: TGCGCCAGCAGCTCTAGACCCGGGACAATAATGACTGAAGCTTTCTTT.

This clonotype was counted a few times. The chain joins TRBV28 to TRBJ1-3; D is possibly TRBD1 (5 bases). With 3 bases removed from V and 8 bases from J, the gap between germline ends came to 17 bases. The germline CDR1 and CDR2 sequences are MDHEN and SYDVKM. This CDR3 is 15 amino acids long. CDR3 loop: CASSFSTHPGDTIYF. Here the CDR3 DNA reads TGTGCCAGCAGTTTCTCGACACATCCGGGGGACACCATATATTTT.

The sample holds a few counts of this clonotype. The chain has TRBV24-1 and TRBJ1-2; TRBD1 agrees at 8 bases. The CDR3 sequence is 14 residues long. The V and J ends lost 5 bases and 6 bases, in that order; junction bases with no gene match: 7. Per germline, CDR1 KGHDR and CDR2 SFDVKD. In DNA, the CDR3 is TGTGCCACCAGTGCCACTGACAGGGGCCATGGCTACACCTTC. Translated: CATSATDRGHGYTF.

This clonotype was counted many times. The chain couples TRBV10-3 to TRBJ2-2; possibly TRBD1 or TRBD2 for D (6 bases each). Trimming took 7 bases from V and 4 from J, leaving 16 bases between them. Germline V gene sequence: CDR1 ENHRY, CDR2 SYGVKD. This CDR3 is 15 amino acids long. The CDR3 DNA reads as TGTGCCATCAACGGTGACGGGGGCGGCACCGGGGAGCTGTTTTTT. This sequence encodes CAINGDGGGTGELFF.

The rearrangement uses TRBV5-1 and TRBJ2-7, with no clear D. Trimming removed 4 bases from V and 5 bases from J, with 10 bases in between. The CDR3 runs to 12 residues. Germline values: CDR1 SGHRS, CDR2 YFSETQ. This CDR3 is CASSLSDHEQYF. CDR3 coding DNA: TGCGCCAGCAGCCTCTCGGACCACGAGCAGTACTTC.